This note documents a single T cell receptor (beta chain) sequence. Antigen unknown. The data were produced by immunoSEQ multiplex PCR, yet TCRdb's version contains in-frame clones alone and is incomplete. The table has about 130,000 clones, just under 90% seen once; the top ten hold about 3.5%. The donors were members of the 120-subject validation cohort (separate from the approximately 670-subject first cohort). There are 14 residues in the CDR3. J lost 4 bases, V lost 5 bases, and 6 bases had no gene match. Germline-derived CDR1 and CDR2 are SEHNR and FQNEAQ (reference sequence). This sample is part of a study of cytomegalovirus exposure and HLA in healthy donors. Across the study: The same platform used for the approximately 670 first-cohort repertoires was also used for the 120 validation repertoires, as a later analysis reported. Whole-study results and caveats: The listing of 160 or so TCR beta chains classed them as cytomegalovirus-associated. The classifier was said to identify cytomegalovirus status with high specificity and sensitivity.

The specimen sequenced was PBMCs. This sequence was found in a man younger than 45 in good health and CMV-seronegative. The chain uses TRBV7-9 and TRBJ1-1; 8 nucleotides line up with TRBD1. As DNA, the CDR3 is TGTGCCAGCAGCCTCCAGGGGGCGCCCACTGAAGCTTTCTTT. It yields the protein CASSLQGAPTEAFF.